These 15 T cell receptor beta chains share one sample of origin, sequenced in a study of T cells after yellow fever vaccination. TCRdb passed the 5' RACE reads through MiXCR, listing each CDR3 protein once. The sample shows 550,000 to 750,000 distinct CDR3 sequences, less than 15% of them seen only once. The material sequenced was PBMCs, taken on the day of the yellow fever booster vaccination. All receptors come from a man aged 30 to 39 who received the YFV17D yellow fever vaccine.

This CDR3 reads CASSSINSGRVGYEQYF. The CDR3 DNA sequence: TGTGCCAGCAGTTCTATTAATAGCGGGAGGGTTGGCTACGAGCAGTACTTC. This rearrangement joins TRBV12-3 or TRBV12-4 to TRBJ2-7; TRBD2 matches at 11 bases. The CDR3 contains 17 residues. V shed 4 bases and J 3 bases; nucleotides not matched to a gene: 11.

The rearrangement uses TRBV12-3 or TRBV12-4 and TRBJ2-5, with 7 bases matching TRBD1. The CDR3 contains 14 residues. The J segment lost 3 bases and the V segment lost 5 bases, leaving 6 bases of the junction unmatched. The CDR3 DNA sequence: TGTGCCAGCAGTCACTCCGGGACAGAAGAGACCCAGTACTTC. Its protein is CASSHSGTEETQYF.

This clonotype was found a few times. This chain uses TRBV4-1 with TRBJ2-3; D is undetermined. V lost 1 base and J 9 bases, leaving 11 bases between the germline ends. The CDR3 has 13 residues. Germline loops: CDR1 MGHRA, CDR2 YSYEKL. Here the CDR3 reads CASSQVIGATQYF. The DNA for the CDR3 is TGCGCCAGCAGCCAAGTCATCGGAGCGACGCAGTATTTT.

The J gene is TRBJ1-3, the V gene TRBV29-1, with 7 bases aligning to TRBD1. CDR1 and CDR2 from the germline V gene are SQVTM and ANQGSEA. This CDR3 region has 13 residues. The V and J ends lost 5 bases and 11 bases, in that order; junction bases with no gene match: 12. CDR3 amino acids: CSVNTGTDPAIYF. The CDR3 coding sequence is TGCAGCGTTAACACCGGGACAGATCCTGCCATATATTTT.

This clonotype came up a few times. The CDR3 loop reads CASSLYVGGHEQYF. CDR3 nucleotide sequence: TGTGCCAGCAGCTTATATGTGGGTGGGCACGAGCAGTACTTC. The rearrangement uses TRBV7-9 and TRBJ2-7; D call uncertain. CDR3 length: 14 residues. Trimming took off 2 bases at V and 5 bases at J, with 13 bases between the two ends. Per the germline V gene, CDR1 is SEHNR and CDR2 is FQNEAQ (reference sequence).

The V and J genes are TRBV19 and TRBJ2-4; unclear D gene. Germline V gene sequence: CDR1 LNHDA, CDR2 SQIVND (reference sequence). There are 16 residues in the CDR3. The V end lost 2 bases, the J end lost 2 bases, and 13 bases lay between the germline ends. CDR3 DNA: TGTGCCAGTAGTATACAGAGGCTACAGACCAAAAACATTCAGTACTTC. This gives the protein CASSIQRLQTKNIQYF.

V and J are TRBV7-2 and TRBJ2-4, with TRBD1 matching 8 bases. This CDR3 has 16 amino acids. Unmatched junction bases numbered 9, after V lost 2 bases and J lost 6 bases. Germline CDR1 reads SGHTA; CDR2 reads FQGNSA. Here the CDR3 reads CASSLRAGGIRNIQYF. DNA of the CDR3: TGTGCCAGCAGCTTAAGGGCAGGGGGCATCCGAAACATTCAGTACTTC.

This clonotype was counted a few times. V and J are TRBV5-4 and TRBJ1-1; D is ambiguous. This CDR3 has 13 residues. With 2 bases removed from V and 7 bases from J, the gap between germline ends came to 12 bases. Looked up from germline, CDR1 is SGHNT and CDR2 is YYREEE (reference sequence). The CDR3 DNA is TGTGCCAGCAGCTTTAGCCCCATTGATGAAGCTTTCTTT. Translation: CASSFSPIDEAFF.

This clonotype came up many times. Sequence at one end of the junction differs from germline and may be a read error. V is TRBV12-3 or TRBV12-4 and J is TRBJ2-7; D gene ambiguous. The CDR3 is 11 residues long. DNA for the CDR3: TGTGCCAGCAGTTCGGTCGGTGTATGGAACTTC. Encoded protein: CASSSVGVWNF.

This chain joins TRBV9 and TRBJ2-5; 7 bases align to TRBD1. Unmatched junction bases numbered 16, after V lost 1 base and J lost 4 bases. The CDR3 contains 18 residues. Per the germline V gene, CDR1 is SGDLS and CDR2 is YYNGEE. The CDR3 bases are TGTGCCAGCAGCGTAAACATCCAGAGCAGGGGGATCGGAGAGACCCAGTACTTC. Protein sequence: CASSVNIQSRGIGETQYF.

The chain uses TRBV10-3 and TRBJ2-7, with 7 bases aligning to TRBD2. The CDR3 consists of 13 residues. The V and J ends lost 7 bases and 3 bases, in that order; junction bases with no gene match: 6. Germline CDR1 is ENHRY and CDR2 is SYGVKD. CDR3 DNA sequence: TGTGCCATCAATGGGGGGGAGCACTACGAGCAGTACTTC. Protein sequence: CAINGGEHYEQYF.

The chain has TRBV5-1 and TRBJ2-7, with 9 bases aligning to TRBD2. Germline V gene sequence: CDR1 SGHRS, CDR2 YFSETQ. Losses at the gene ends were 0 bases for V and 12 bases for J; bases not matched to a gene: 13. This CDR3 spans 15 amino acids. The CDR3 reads CASSLERSGRTRRYF. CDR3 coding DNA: TGCGCCAGCAGCTTGGAGCGCAGCGGGAGGACCCGGCGGTACTTC.

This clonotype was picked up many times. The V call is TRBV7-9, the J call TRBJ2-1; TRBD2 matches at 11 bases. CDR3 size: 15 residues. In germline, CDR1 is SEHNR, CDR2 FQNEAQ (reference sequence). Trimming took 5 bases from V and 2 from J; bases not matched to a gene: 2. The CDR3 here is CASSPSGRTYNEQFF. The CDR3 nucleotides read TGTGCCAGCAGCCCTAGCGGGAGGACCTACAATGAGCAGTTCTTC.

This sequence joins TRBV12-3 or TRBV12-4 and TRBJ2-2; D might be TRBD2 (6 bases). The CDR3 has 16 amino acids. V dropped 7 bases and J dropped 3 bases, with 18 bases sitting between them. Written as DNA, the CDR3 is TGTGCCAGCACCCCCTGGGGAGGAAGGGACACCGGGGAGCTGTTTTTT. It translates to CASTPWGGRDTGELFF.

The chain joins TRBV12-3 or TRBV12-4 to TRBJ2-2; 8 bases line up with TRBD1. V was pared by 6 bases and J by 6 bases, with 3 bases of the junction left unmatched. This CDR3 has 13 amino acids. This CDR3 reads CASRDRAAGELFF. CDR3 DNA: TGTGCCAGCAGGGACAGGGCGGCCGGGGAGCTGTTTTTT.